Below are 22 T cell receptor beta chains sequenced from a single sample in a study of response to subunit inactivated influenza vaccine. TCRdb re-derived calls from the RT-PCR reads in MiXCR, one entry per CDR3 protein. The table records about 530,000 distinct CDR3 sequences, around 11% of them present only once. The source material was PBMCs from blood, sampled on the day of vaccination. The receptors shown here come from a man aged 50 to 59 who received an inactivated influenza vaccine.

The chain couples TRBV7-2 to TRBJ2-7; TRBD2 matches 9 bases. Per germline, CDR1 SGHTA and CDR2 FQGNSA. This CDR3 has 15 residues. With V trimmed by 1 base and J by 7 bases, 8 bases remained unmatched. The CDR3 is CASSLGLAGMEEQYF. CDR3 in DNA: TGTGCCAGCAGCTTAGGCCTAGCGGGAATGGAAGAGCAGTACTTC.

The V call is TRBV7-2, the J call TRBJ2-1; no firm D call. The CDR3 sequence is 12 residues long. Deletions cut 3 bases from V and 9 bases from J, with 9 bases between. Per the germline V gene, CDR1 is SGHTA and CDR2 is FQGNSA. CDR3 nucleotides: TGTGCCAGCAGCTTCTCCCGGGCTGAGCAGTTCTTC. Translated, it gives CASSFSRAEQFF. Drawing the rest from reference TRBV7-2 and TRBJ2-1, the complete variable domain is GAGVSQSPSNKVTEKGKDVELRCDPISGHTALYWYRQSLGQGLEFLIYFQGNSAPDKSGLPSDRFSAERTGGSVSTLTIQRTQQEDSAVYLCASSFSRAEQFFGPGTRLTVL.

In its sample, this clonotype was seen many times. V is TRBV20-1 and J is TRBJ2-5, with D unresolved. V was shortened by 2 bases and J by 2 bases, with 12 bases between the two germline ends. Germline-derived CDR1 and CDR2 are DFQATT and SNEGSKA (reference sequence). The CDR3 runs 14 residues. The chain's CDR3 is CSARQILGQETQYF. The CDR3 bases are TGCAGTGCTAGACAGATCTTGGGGCAAGAGACCCAGTACTTC.

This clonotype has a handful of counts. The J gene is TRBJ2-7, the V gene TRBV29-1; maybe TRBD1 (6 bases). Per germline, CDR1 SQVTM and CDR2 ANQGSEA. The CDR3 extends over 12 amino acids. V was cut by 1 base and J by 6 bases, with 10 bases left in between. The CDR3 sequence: CSVEGHRAEQYF. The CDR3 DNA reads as TGCAGCGTTGAAGGGCACAGGGCCGAGCAGTACTTC.

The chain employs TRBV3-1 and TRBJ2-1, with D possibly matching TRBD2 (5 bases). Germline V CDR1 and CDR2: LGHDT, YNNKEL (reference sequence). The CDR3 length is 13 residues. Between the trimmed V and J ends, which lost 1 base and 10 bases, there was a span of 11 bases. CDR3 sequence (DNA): TGTGCCAGCAGCCAAGGTGGAGGAACCGAGCAGTTCTTC. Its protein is CASSQGGGTEQFF.

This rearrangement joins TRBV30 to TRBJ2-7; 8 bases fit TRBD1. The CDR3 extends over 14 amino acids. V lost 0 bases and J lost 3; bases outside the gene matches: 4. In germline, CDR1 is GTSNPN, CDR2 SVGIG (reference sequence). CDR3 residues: CAWSVTTGGYEQYF. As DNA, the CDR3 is TGTGCCTGGAGTGTGACCACAGGGGGCTACGAGCAGTACTTC.

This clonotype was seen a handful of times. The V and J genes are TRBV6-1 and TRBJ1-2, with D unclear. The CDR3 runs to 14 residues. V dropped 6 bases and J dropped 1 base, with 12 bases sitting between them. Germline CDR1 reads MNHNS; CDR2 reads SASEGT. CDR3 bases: TGTGCCAGCAGGCCGGGCCAGAATAACTATGGCTACACCTTC. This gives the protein CASRPGQNNYGYTF.

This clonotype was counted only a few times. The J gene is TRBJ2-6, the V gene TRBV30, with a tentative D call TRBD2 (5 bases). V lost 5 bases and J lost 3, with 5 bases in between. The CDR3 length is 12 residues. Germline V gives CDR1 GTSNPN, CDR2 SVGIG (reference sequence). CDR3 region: CAWGSGANVLTF. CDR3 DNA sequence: TGTGCCTGGGGGAGTGGGGCCAACGTCCTGACTTTC.

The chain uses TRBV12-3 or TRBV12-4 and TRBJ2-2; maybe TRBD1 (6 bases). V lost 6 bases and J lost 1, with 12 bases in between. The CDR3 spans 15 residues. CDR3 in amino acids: CASSLIQGNTGELFF. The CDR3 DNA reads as TGTGCCAGCAGCCTAATACAGGGGAACACCGGGGAGCTGTTTTTT.

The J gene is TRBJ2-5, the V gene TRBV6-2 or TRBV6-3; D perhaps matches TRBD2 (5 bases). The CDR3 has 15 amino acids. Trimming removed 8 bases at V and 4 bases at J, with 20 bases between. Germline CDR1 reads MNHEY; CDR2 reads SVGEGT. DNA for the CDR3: TGTGCCAGCCGTTCCATGGCCGGGGTAGGAGAGACCCAGTACTTC. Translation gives CASRSMAGVGETQYF.

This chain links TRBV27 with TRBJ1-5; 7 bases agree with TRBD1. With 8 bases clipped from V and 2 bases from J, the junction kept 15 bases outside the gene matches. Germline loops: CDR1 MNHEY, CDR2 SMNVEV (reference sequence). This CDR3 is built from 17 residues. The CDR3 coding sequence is TGTGCCAGCCCGATACTAGGGCAGGGGGTCGGCAATCAGCCCCAGCATTTT. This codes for CASPILGQGVGNQPQHF.

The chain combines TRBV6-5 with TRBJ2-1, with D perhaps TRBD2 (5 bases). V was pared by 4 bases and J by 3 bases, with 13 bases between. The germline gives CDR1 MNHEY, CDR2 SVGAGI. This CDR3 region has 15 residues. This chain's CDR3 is CASSSGLGRYNEQFF. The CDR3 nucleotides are TGTGCCAGCAGTTCCGGACTGGGCCGCTACAATGAGCAGTTCTTC.

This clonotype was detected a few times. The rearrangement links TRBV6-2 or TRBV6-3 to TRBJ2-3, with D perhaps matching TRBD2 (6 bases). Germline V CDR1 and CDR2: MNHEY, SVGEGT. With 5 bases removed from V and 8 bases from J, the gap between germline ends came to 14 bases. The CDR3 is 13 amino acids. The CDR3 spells CASSTGSEGTQYF. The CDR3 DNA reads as TGTGCCAGCAGTACCGGGAGCGAAGGTACGCAGTATTTT.

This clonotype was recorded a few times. In nucleotides, the CDR3 is TGTGCCAGCAGGGCTAGCGGGGGGGTCATTGGGCAGTTCTTC. Translated, it gives CASRASGGVIGQFF. The chain employs TRBV12-3 or TRBV12-4 and TRBJ2-1, with TRBD2 identical over 12 bases. V dropped 6 bases and J dropped 12; count of bases not matched to a gene: 9. This CDR3 has 14 amino acids.

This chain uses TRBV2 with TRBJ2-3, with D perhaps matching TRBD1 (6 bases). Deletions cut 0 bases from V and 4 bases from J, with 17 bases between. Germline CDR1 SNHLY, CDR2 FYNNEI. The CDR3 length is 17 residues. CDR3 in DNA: TGTGCCAGCAGTGAAGCGCAGTCAGGGGTTGCCGCAGATACGCAGTATTTT. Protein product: CASSEAQSGVAADTQYF. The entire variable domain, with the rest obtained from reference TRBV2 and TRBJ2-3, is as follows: EPEVTQTPSHQVTQMGQEVILRCVPISNHLYFYWYRQILGQKVEFLVSFYNNEISEKSEIFDDQFSVERPDGSNFTLKIRSTKLEDSAMYFCASSEAQSGVAADTQYFGPGTRLTVL.

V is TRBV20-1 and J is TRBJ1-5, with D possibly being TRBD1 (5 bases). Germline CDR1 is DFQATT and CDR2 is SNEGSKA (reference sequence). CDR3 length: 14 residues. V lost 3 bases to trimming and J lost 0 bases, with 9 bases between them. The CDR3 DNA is TGCAGTGCTAGTCCAGGGCTTAGCAATCAGCCCCAGCATTTT. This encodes CSASPGLSNQPQHF.

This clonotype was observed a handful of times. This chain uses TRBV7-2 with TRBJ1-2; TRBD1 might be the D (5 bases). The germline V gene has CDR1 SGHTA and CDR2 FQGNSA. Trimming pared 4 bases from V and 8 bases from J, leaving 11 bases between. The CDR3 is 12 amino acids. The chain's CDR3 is CASSSTAAGYTF. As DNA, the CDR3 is TGTGCCAGCAGCTCGACAGCAGCGGGCTACACCTTC.

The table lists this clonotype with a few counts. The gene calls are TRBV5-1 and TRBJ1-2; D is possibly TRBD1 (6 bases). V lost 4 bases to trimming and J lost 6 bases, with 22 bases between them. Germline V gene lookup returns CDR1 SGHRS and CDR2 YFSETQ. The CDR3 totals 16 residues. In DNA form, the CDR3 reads TGCGCCAGCAGCCCAGCCGGACAGCTACCCAAGGATGGCTACACCTTC. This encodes CASSPAGQLPKDGYTF. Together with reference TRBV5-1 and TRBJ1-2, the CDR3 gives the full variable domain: KAGVTQTPRYLIKTRGQQVTLSCSPISGHRSVSWYQQTPGQGLQFLFEYFSETQRNKGNFPGRFSGRQFSNSRSEMNVSTLELGDSALYLCASSPAGQLPKDGYTFGSGTRLTVV.

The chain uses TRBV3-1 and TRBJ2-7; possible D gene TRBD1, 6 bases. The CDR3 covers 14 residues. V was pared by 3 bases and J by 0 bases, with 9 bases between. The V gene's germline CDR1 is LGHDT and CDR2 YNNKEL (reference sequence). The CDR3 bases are TGTGCCAGCAGCCAGATGGGACACTCCTACGAGCAGTACTTC. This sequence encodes CASSQMGHSYEQYF.

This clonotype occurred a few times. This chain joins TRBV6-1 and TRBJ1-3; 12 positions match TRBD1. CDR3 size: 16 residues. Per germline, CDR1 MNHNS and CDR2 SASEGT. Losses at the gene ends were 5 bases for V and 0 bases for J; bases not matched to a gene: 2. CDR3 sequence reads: CASSMGQGASGNTIYF. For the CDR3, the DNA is TGTGCCAGCAGTATGGGACAGGGGGCCTCTGGAAACACCATATATTTT.

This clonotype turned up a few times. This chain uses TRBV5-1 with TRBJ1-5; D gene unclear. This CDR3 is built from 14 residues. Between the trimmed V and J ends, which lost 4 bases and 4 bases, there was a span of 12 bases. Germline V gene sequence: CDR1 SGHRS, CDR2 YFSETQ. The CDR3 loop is CASSMGGENQPQHF. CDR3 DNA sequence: TGCGCCAGCAGCATGGGCGGGGAGAATCAGCCCCAGCATTTT.

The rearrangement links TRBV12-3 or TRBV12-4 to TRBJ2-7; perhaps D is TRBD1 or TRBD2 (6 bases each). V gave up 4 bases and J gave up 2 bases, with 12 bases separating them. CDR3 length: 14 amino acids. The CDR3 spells CASSSGARTYEQYF. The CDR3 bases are TGTGCCAGCAGTTCGGGGGCCCGGACCTACGAGCAGTACTTC.